Below are 10 T cell receptor beta chains sequenced from a single sample in a study of control samples from healthy donors and cancer patients. The repertoire was sequenced with immunoSEQ multiplex PCR; TCRdb's copy has only in-frame clones and lacks some. This table holds 110,000 or so clones, 90% found once. The sequencing input was blood. The origin of the receptors is a human donor in good health. The donor label of this sample is uncertain.

The chain employs TRBV6-5 and TRBJ2-2; D possibly corresponds to TRBD1 (6 bases). Deletions cut 9 bases from V and 2 bases from J, with 10 bases between. This CDR3 has 13 residues. Germline V gene data show CDR1 as MNHEY and CDR2 as SVGAGI. For the CDR3, the DNA is TGTGCCAGTTCCAGGGGCAACACCGGGGAGCTGTTTTTT. The encoded protein is CASSRGNTGELFF.

The CDR3 DNA reads as TGTGCCAGCAGTGAGATAGACGGCGGGGAGCTGTTTTTT. It specifies CASSEIDGGELFF. The chain uses TRBV6-2 or TRBV6-3 and TRBJ2-2; D unresolved. The CDR3 length is 13 residues. Between the trimmed V and J ends, which lost 5 bases and 7 bases, there was a span of 11 bases. Looked up from germline, CDR1 is MNHEY and CDR2 is SVGEGT.

This clone came up a few times. The CDR3 DNA is TGTGCCAGCAGTGACGTCGATACTGAAGCTTTCTTT. As protein: CASSDVDTEAFF. The rearrangement joins TRBV6-4 to TRBJ1-1; D is unresolved. Trimming stripped 2 bases from V and 5 bases from J, with 6 bases between. The CDR3 length is 12 residues. Germline lookup yields CDR1 MRHNA and CDR2 SNTAGT.

This chain joins TRBV6-6 and TRBJ2-2; TRBD1 is a possible D gene (5 bases). The ends were cut back, 6 bases at V and 7 bases at J, with 12 bases in the middle. The CDR3 loop spans 13 amino acids. Germline V gene data show CDR1 as MNHNY and CDR2 as SVGAGI (reference sequence). The CDR3, as DNA: TGTGCCAGCAGCCTAATTAGGGGCGGGGAGCTGTTTTTT. It yields the protein CASSLIRGGELFF.

The gene calls are TRBV2 and TRBJ1-2; TRBD1 might be the D (5 bases). Germline CDR1 reads SNHLY; CDR2 reads FYNNEI. This CDR3 has 15 amino acids. V shed 8 bases and J shed 3 bases, with 19 bases lying between them. Here the CDR3 reads CASASSSGTYYGYTF. CDR3 coding DNA: TGTGCCAGCGCCTCGTCGTCCGGGACCTACTATGGCTACACCTTC.

The V call is TRBV12-3 or TRBV12-4, the J call TRBJ2-1; 8 bases fit TRBD1. J gave up 16 bases and V 5 bases, and 10 bases lay outside the gene matches. The CDR3 length is 12 residues. For the CDR3, the DNA is TGTGCCAGCAGTCCCGGGACAGGTAGGCAATTCTTC. Its protein is CASSPGTGRQFF.

The chain links TRBV24-1 to TRBJ1-2, with D uncertain. V was shortened by 2 bases and J by 4 bases, with 13 bases between the two germline ends. This CDR3 spans 15 amino acids. The germline gives CDR1 KGHDR, CDR2 SFDVKD. CDR3 region: CATSDWSSDFYGYTF. The CDR3 DNA reads as TGTGCCACCAGTGATTGGTCGTCAGACTTCTATGGCTACACCTTC.

CDR3 DNA sequence: TGTGCCATTACCCGGGGTGCAACTAATGAAAAACTGTTTTTT. Its protein is CAITRGATNEKLFF. The rearrangement joins TRBV30 to TRBJ1-4; D unresolved. CDR1 GTSNPN and CDR2 SVGIG come from the germline V gene (reference sequence). V lost 8 bases, J lost 0 bases, and 13 bases lay in between. This CDR3 is 14 amino acids long.

This clone has just one count. The chain joins TRBV6-6 to TRBJ1-2, with no clear D. The CDR3 has 11 amino acids. Germline assignment: CDR1 MNHNY and CDR2 SVGAGI (reference sequence). Trimming pared 4 bases from V and 7 bases from J, leaving 7 bases between. The CDR3 sequence is CASSLESGYTF. CDR3 in DNA: TGTGCCAGCAGTTTGGAGAGTGGCTACACCTTC.

The chain is built from TRBV7-8 and TRBJ1-3; D perhaps matches TRBD1 (5 bases). Germline CDR1 and CDR2: SGHVS and FQNEAQ. This CDR3 has 16 residues. The V and J ends lost 5 bases and 6 bases respectively, with 20 bases between them. Here the CDR3 reads CASSPEGLGLANTIYF. The CDR3 bases are TGTGCCAGCAGCCCCGAAGGTCTGGGGCTCGCAAACACCATATATTTT.